The 27 T cell receptor beta chains below all came from one sample that was sequenced in a study of PD-1 blockade in classical Hodgkin lymphoma. Clones were read by immunoSEQ multiplex PCR, and TCRdb kept only the in-frame ones, dropping some. The sample has some 65,000 clones, 70% to 75% seen once; the top ten hold approximately 9.9%. With no exception, relapse followed autologous stem cell transplantation in all patients, and brentuximab vedotin exposure varied. The sequenced sample was peripheral blood mononuclear cells (PBMCs), obtained before the second cycle of nivolumab. The receptors derive from a human donor with classical Hodgkin lymphoma.

The DNA for the CDR3 is TGTGCCAGCAGTAAAGGCCGACAGGGGAACTATGGCTACACCTTC. This sequence encodes CASSKGRQGNYGYTF. The chain uses TRBV27 and TRBJ1-2; 8 bases map to TRBD1. CDR3 length: 15 amino acids. Trimming at V came to 5 bases and at J to 2 bases, leaving 7 bases not matched to a gene. Germline V gives CDR1 MNHEY, CDR2 SMNVEV (reference sequence).

The chain recombines TRBV19 with TRBJ2-1; TRBD2 agrees at 11 bases. Germline assignment: CDR1 LNHDA and CDR2 SQIVND (reference sequence). The junction had 9 bases not matched to a gene; V was cut back by 5 bases and J by 3 bases. This CDR3 has 17 residues. DNA for the CDR3: TGTGCCAGTAGTCCTCCCGCGGGACTAGCGGACTACAATGAGCAGTTCTTC. Its translation: CASSPPAGLADYNEQFF.

CDR3 amino acids: CASSPRLAADTDTQYF. CDR3 sequence (DNA): TGTGCCAGCAGCCCGCGACTAGCGGCAGACACAGATACGCAGTATTTT. The gene calls are TRBV5-4 and TRBJ2-3, with TRBD2 identical over 9 bases. The V segment lost 4 bases and the J segment 2 bases; nucleotides outside the gene matches: 8. This CDR3 region has 16 residues. The germline gives CDR1 SGHNT, CDR2 YYREEE (reference sequence).

Regarding this clone: Relative to the germline gene, one junction end is altered; a read error may explain this. The chain recombines TRBV27 with TRBJ2-7, with D maybe TRBD2 (6 bases). Germline CDR1 MNHEY, CDR2 SMNVEV (reference sequence). This CDR3 has 13 amino acids. The CDR3 DNA is TGTGCCAGCACCACCCGGGACTTCTACGAGCAGTGCTTC. Protein: CASTTRDFYEQCF.

This clone was counted between two and nine times. J is TRBJ1-3 and V is TRBV2; the D is unclear. V dropped 4 bases and J dropped 4 bases, with 8 bases sitting between them. There are 13 residues in the CDR3. Germline V gene sequence: CDR1 SNHLY, CDR2 FYNNEI. Here the CDR3 reads CASSVGGGNTIYF. As DNA, the CDR3 is TGTGCCAGCAGTGTGGGCGGAGGAAACACCATATATTTT.

CDR3 residues: CASSYSGSPRNTIYF. DNA for the CDR3: TGTGCCAGCAGTTACTCGGGCAGCCCTAGAAACACCATATATTTT. V and J are TRBV6-5 and TRBJ1-3; D not resolved. Trimming took off 0 bases at V and 5 bases at J, with 11 bases between the two ends. This CDR3 is built from 15 residues. The V gene's germline CDR1 is MNHEY and CDR2 SVGAGI.

This clone was seen a single time. The CDR3: CASSFGGSVAEAFF. The CDR3, as DNA: TGCGCCAGCAGCTTCGGGGGCTCGGTGGCTGAAGCTTTCTTT. This sequence joins TRBV5-1 and TRBJ1-1; D might be TRBD1 (6 bases). The V end was cut by 2 bases, the J end by 6 bases, with 14 bases between. Germline V gene sequence: CDR1 SGHRS, CDR2 YFSETQ. The CDR3 runs to 14 residues.

This chain links TRBV30 with TRBJ1-4, with 9 bases matching TRBD1. V lost 2 bases, J lost 7 bases, and 8 bases stayed unmatched. CDR3 length equals 15 residues. In germline, CDR1 is GTSNPN, CDR2 SVGIG (reference sequence). CDR3 DNA: TGTGCCTGGAGTATAACCGGGACAGGGAGTGAAAAACTGTTTTTT. Amino acid sequence: CAWSITGTGSEKLFF.

In nucleotides, the CDR3 is TGCGCCAGCCGAACCCAGGGGGCACAGTACGAGCAGTACTTC. Amino acids: CASRTQGAQYEQYF. The chain joins TRBV5-1 to TRBJ2-7; TRBD1 aligns across 8 bases. This CDR3 is built from 14 residues. Germline V CDR1 and CDR2: SGHRS, YFSETQ. V shed 7 bases, J shed 4 bases, and the junction held 10 bases outside the gene matches.

The V and J genes are TRBV9 and TRBJ2-7; perhaps TRBD2 as D (6 bases). The CDR3 is 14 residues long. Germline CDR1 reads SGDLS; CDR2 reads YYNGEE. Trimming took 2 bases from V and 1 from J, leaving 10 bases between them. The DNA of the CDR3 is TGTGCCAGCAGCGTCGGGACTGCTTCCTACGAGCAGTACTTC. It codes for CASSVGTASYEQYF.

This clone is medium-sized by share. A read error may produce the germline difference seen at one junction end. This chain connects TRBV10-3 to TRBJ1-2; TRBD1 agrees at 9 bases. This CDR3 is built from 13 residues. Germline V gives CDR1 ENHRY, CDR2 SYGVKD. In DNA, the CDR3 is TGTGCCATCACTGAGACAGGGGGCTATGGCTACACCTTC. Its protein is CAITETGGYGYTF.

CDR3 sequence: CASSEDMNYGYTF. The DNA for the CDR3 is TGTGCCAGCAGTGAAGATATGAACTATGGCTACACCTTC. The chain links TRBV2 to TRBJ1-2; D gene ambiguous. This CDR3 is built from 13 residues. The ends were cut back, 1 base at V and 2 bases at J, with 5 bases in the middle. CDR1 SNHLY and CDR2 FYNNEI come from the germline V gene.

This chain links TRBV15 with TRBJ2-3, with unresolved D. V dropped 1 base and J dropped 4 bases, with 9 bases sitting between them. The germline gives CDR1 LNHNV, CDR2 YYDKDF (reference sequence). The CDR3 has 14 residues. The CDR3, as DNA: TGTGCCACCAGCAGAGTTACAGAGGCAGATACGCAGTATTTT. Its translation is CATSRVTEADTQYF.

The chain is built from TRBV12-5 and TRBJ1-1, with a weak D call TRBD1 (5 bases). Between the trimmed V and J ends, which lost 5 bases and 0 bases, there was a span of 16 bases. The V gene's germline CDR1 is LGHNT and CDR2 FRNRAP. This CDR3 is 16 amino acids long. The CDR3 nucleotides are TGTGCTAGTGGTATAGTTCTGACAGACCTGAACACTGAAGCTTTCTTT. Its translation is CASGIVLTDLNTEAFF.

The J gene is TRBJ2-7, the V gene TRBV6-5, with 7 bases identical to TRBD2. Germline V lookup: CDR1 MNHEY, CDR2 SVGAGI. V lost 1 base, J lost 7 bases, and 4 bases stayed unmatched. The CDR3 is made up of 13 amino acids. CDR3 in amino acids: CASSYWGGGEQYF. In DNA form, the CDR3 reads TGTGCCAGCAGTTACTGGGGGGGAGGGGAGCAGTACTTC.

This clone was counted a single time. The rearrangement links TRBV4-1 to TRBJ2-1; unclear D gene. The CDR3 consists of 13 residues. The V end was cut by 1 base, the J end by 4 bases, with 5 bases between. Per the germline V gene, CDR1 is MGHRA and CDR2 is YSYEKL. The CDR3 coding sequence is TGCGCCAGCAGCCAAGGGGTATACAATGAGCAGTTCTTC. Residues: CASSQGVYNEQFF.

This chain links TRBV15 with TRBJ2-2; D is perhaps TRBD1 (7 bases). Germline V lookup: CDR1 LNHNV, CDR2 YYDKDF (reference sequence). V lost 8 bases to trimming and J lost 4 bases, with 14 bases between them. The length of the CDR3 is 14 residues. CDR3 DNA: TGTGCCACCCAGGAGGGGGCCGCCACCGGGGAGCTGTTTTTT. This sequence encodes CATQEGAATGELFF.

The genes are TRBV6-6 and TRBJ1-1; TRBD1 aligns across 7 bases. The CDR3 consists of 15 residues. The J segment lost 6 bases and the V segment lost 0 bases, leaving 7 bases of the junction unmatched. In germline, CDR1 is MNHNY, CDR2 SVGAGI (reference sequence). The CDR3 here is CASSYSGRGAAEAFF. CDR3 nucleotides: TGTGCCAGCAGTTACTCGGGCAGGGGGGCCGCTGAAGCTTTCTTT.

This chain connects TRBV7-3 to TRBJ1-1, with unresolved D. The CDR3 has 14 residues. Germline V gene data show CDR1 as SGHTA and CDR2 as FQGTGA. The V end lost 6 bases, the J end lost 3 bases, and 14 bases lay between the germline ends. CDR3 nucleotide sequence: TGTGCCAGCAGGCCTTCGTTTGCGGACACTGAAGCTTTCTTT. Residues: CASRPSFADTEAFF.

V and J are TRBV4-1 and TRBJ2-7; D gene ambiguous. The CDR3 contains 13 residues. Per germline, CDR1 MGHRA and CDR2 YSYEKL. V was trimmed by 0 bases and J by 3 bases, leaving 6 bases between them. As DNA, the CDR3 is TGCGCCAGCAGCCAAGAGAAGTACTACGAGCAGTACTTC. Encoded protein: CASSQEKYYEQYF.

This rearrangement joins TRBV6-4 to TRBJ1-2; tentative D call: TRBD1 (6 bases). V was pared by 3 bases and J by 10 bases, with 18 bases between. Germline loops: CDR1 MRHNA, CDR2 SNTAGT. The CDR3 extends over 14 amino acids. Written as DNA, the CDR3 is TGTGCCAGCAGTGAACTTGTGGGGGCGCCTTACTACACCTTC. Amino acids: CASSELVGAPYYTF.

This clone is categorized as medium-sized. The chain links TRBV19 to TRBJ2-1; the D is unclear. V shed 5 bases and J shed 6 bases, with 8 bases lying between them. The germline CDR1 and CDR2 sequences are LNHDA and SQIVND (reference sequence). This CDR3 is built from 12 residues. This chain's CDR3 is CASSPWGNEQFF. The CDR3 nucleotides are TGTGCCAGTAGTCCTTGGGGCAATGAGCAGTTCTTC.

The rearrangement joins TRBV7-9 to TRBJ2-7; no reliable D call. Trimming took 0 bases from V and 4 from J, leaving 4 bases between them. The CDR3 loop spans 12 amino acids. Germline CDR1 is SEHNR and CDR2 is FQNEAQ (reference sequence). The CDR3 is CASSLARYEQYF. CDR3 in DNA: TGTGCCAGCAGCTTAGCGCGATACGAGCAGTACTTC.

This clone was counted a single time. J is TRBJ1-5 and V is TRBV27; D might be TRBD1 (5 bases). Trimming removed 1 base from V and 4 bases from J, with 11 bases in between. The CDR3 extends over 15 amino acids. The germline CDR1 and CDR2 sequences are MNHEY and SMNVEV (reference sequence). The CDR3 region has the DNA TGTGCCAGCAGTTTATGGGGCACTGGGAATCAGCCCCAGCATTTT. Amino acids: CASSLWGTGNQPQHF.

This chain links TRBV7-9 with TRBJ2-7, with D possibly matching TRBD1 (6 bases). The germline CDR1 and CDR2 sequences are SEHNR and FQNEAQ (reference sequence). Between the trimmed V and J ends, which lost 5 bases and 0 bases, there was a span of 8 bases. This CDR3 is built from 13 residues. CDR3 bases: TGTGCCAGCAGCCCGGACAGCTCCTACGAGCAGTACTTC. Its protein product is CASSPDSSYEQYF.

V usage is TRBV19 and J usage is TRBJ2-7, with unresolved D. This CDR3 spans 14 amino acids. V was pared by 1 base and J by 0 bases, with 7 bases between. The germline gives CDR1 LNHDA, CDR2 SQIVND (reference sequence). CDR3 region: CASSIVVGSYEQYF. The CDR3 DNA reads as TGTGCCAGTAGTATAGTTGTCGGCTCCTACGAGCAGTACTTC.

The gene calls are TRBV9 and TRBJ2-1, with TRBD2 matching 9 bases. The germline gives CDR1 SGDLS, CDR2 YYNGEE. The V and J ends lost 0 bases and 11 bases, in that order; junction bases with no gene match: 6. The CDR3 consists of 14 residues. CDR3 DNA: TGTGCCAGCAGCGTAGAAAGCGGGAGGAGGAAGCAGTTCTTC. Its translation is CASSVESGRRKQFF.